Each of the 15 T cell receptor beta chains below was sequenced from the same sample in a study of T cell repertoires in cytomegalovirus infection. Their specific antigens are unknown. Each CDR3 protein gets one entry after TCRdb re-called the reads with MiXCR. This sample carries 86,000 or so distinct CDR3 sequences, roughly a quarter of them seen once, and the ten largest clones take about 50%. This material consisted of CD8+ T cells from cultured PBMCs, taken from culture after CMV antigen stimulation. These receptors originate from a human donor in good health (CMV status not recorded). Some clones in this sample may be carry-over from other donors' samples.

This clonotype was picked up a small number of times. In DNA form, the CDR3 reads TGTGCCAGCAGCCAAGAACTGAACACTGAAGCTTTCTTT. Translation gives CASSQELNTEAFF. J is TRBJ1-1 and V is TRBV4-2, with no clear D. V shed 0 bases and J shed 0 bases, with 2 bases lying between them. This CDR3 is built from 13 residues. Germline lookup yields CDR1 LGHNA and CDR2 YNFKEQ.

The rearrangement joins TRBV2 to TRBJ2-1; no firm D call. CDR1 is SNHLY and CDR2 is FYNNEI in the germline V gene. V gave up 2 bases and J gave up 5 bases, with 4 bases separating them. The CDR3 is 12 amino acids. CDR3: CASSERDNEQFF. The CDR3 DNA sequence: TGTGCCAGCAGTGAAAGGGACAATGAGCAGTTCTTC. Filled out from reference TRBV2 and TRBJ2-1, the complete variable domain reads EPEVTQTPSHQVTQMGQEVILRCVPISNHLYFYWYRQILGQKVEFLVSFYNNEISEKSEIFDDQFSVERPDGSNFTLKIRSTKLEDSAMYFCASSERDNEQFFGPGTRLTVL.

The chain joins TRBV28 to TRBJ2-7; D is possibly TRBD1 (6 bases). The CDR3 consists of 16 residues. Trimming left V 5 bases short and J 2 bases short, with 19 bases between. The germline V gene encodes CDR1 MDHEN and CDR2 SYDVKM. This CDR3 reads CASSLETGKPTYEQYF. As DNA, the CDR3 is TGTGCCAGCAGTCTGGAGACAGGCAAACCTACCTACGAGCAGTACTTC.

V and J are TRBV20-1 and TRBJ2-1, with 7 bases identical to TRBD2. Germline CDR1 reads DFQATT; CDR2 reads SNEGSKA (reference sequence). The V and J ends lost 6 bases and 1 base, in that order; junction bases with no gene match: 6. This CDR3 comprises 14 residues. This chain's CDR3 is CSAGSGASYNEQFF. The CDR3 DNA is TGCAGTGCGGGCAGCGGGGCTTCCTACAATGAGCAGTTCTTC.

Note on this clonotype: Germline is not matched at one junction end, which may reflect a read error. The chain couples TRBV24-1 to TRBJ1-2; 10 bases map to TRBD1. CDR3 length equals 12 residues. Germline lookup yields CDR1 KGHDR and CDR2 SFDVKD. This chain's CDR3 is CAARQGAGGYTF. DNA for the CDR3: TGTGCCGCCAGACAGGGGGCGGGTGGCTACACCTTC.

The chain is built from TRBV6-6 and TRBJ2-2; D remains unclear. The CDR3 length is 15 residues. Germline V CDR1 and CDR2: MNHNY, SVGAGI (reference sequence). V was pared by 1 base and J by 3 bases, with 9 bases between. CDR3 region: CASSYLGRDTGELFF. The CDR3 DNA reads as TGTGCCAGCAGTTACTTAGGCAGAGACACCGGGGAGCTGTTTTTT.

The chain joins TRBV5-6 to TRBJ2-5; D is undetermined. This CDR3 spans 13 amino acids. The germline V and J ends were trimmed by 7 bases and 2 bases, with 12 bases remaining between them. Germline assignment: CDR1 SGHDT and CDR2 YYEEEE. The CDR3 DNA is TGTGCCAGCGTCCGTATGGGGCAAGAGACCCAGTACTTC. Translated: CASVRMGQETQYF.

The rearrangement uses TRBV27 and TRBJ1-1; D possibly corresponds to TRBD1 (5 bases). Trimming left V 5 bases short and J 1 base short, with 8 bases between. Germline loops: CDR1 MNHEY, CDR2 SMNVEV (reference sequence). The CDR3 contains 13 residues. The CDR3: CASSRGRNTEAFF. The DNA of the CDR3 is TGTGCCAGCAGTCGGGGGAGGAACACTGAAGCTTTCTTT.

This clonotype has ten or more counts. V usage is TRBV28 and J usage is TRBJ2-7; TRBD2 agrees at 10 bases. The CDR3 has 13 residues. Germline CDR1 is MDHEN and CDR2 is SYDVKM. Trimming cost V 5 bases and J 2 bases; bases outside gene matches: 0. The CDR3 sequence is CASSLAGAYEQYF. CDR3 nucleotides: TGTGCCAGCAGTCTAGCGGGGGCCTACGAGCAGTACTTC.

The chain combines TRBV20-1 with TRBJ1-2, with D hard to call. This CDR3 comprises 12 residues. Germline V gene sequence: CDR1 DFQATT, CDR2 SNEGSKA (reference sequence). V lost 6 bases and J 4 bases, leaving 12 bases between the germline ends. In nucleotides, the CDR3 is TGCAGTGCCTCCCTTCGCAGCTATGGCTACACCTTC. It specifies CSASLRSYGYTF.

In this sample, this clonotype turned up a few times. This chain links TRBV27 with TRBJ2-3; TRBD2 might be the D (6 bases). V was shortened by 2 bases and J by 2 bases, with 14 bases between the two germline ends. CDR1 and CDR2 (germline): MNHEY, SMNVEV (reference sequence). The CDR3 runs 16 residues. The CDR3 DNA reads TGTGCCAGCAGTTTAATGGCGGGGATACTCACAGATACGCAGTATTTT. As protein: CASSLMAGILTDTQYF.

This clonotype was counted a few times. The rearrangement uses TRBV7-6 and TRBJ2-7, with TRBD2 as a possible D gene (5 bases). CDR1 and CDR2 (germline): SGHVS, FNYEAQ. CDR3 length equals 15 residues. V lost 5 bases, J lost 3 bases, and 17 bases lay in between. CDR3 protein: CASSPPEGGGYEQYF. CDR3 sequence (DNA): TGTGCCAGCAGCCCCCCGGAAGGAGGAGGCTACGAGCAGTACTTC.

At least ten counts were recorded for this clonotype. The chain combines TRBV12-3 or TRBV12-4 with TRBJ1-2; TRBD1 matches 7 bases. With 5 bases clipped from V and 6 bases from J, the junction kept 9 bases outside the gene matches. The CDR3 sequence is 14 residues long. The CDR3 reads CASSQGGQPNGYTF. In nucleotides, the CDR3 is TGTGCCAGCAGTCAGGGGGGACAGCCAAATGGCTACACCTTC.

This clonotype was seen more than once but under ten times. J is TRBJ2-5 and V is TRBV7-2; D is uncertain. CDR3 length: 15 residues. Looked up from germline, CDR1 is SGHTA and CDR2 is FQGNSA. V was cut by 4 bases and J by 5 bases, with 17 bases left in between. CDR3 loop: CASSSAHATRETQYF. CDR3 bases: TGTGCCAGCAGCTCGGCGCATGCCACCAGGGAGACCCAGTACTTC.

The V call is TRBV6-8, the J call TRBJ2-2; maybe TRBD1 (5 bases). The CDR3 totals 14 residues. Germline CDR1 reads MNHGY; CDR2 reads SAAAGT. The V and J ends lost 7 bases and 6 bases respectively, with 15 bases between them. CDR3: CASISQAPPGELFF. CDR3 coding DNA: TGTGCCAGCATTTCACAGGCCCCGCCCGGGGAGCTGTTTTTT.